The text below deals with one TCR beta chain. The read comes to an end 3 residues before the CDR3 does, leaving the germline J gene to fill in the end. Looked up from germline, CDR1 is KGHSH and CDR2 is LQKENI. CDR3 length equals 15 residues. Sequenced by immunoSEQ multiplex PCR; TCRdb stores in-frame clones only, minus some. In all, the sample yields roughly 30,000 clones. The data were taken from a study of T cells in women clearing cervical HPV infection. V is TRBV18 and J is TRBJ2-3; D ambiguous. The sample consisted of blood buffy coat. This sequence originates from a woman between 18 and 70 years old with a cervical HPV16 infection that either progressed to CIN3+ or cleared (not recorded which). The CDR3 sequence is CASSPEKGSNQPQYF. Incomplete CDR3 DNA: TGTGCCAGCTCACCAGAGAAGGGCAGCAATCAGCCG.